Each of the 24 T cell receptor beta chains below was sequenced from the same sample in a study of cytomegalovirus exposure and HLA in healthy donors. The PCR had 60 Vbeta and 13 Jbeta primers. Sequencing used immunoSEQ multiplex PCR; TCRdb keeps in-frame clones, though not all of them. Of roughly 200,000 clones in the sample, 82% were seen once. The sequenced sample was PBMCs. These receptors were taken from a woman between 40 and 50 years old in good health and CMV-seronegative.

The chain is built from TRBV27 and TRBJ1-2; D possibly corresponds to TRBD1 (6 bases). The CDR3 length is 12 residues. Germline V gene data show CDR1 as MNHEY and CDR2 as SMNVEV (reference sequence). V lost 4 bases to trimming and J lost 6 bases, with 9 bases between them. CDR3 sequence: CASSSYRDGYTF. The CDR3 DNA reads TGTGCCAGCAGTTCCTACAGGGATGGCTACACCTTC.

V is TRBV5-4 and J is TRBJ2-3; 14 nucleotides line up with TRBD2. This CDR3 has 16 residues. With V trimmed by 3 bases and J by 5 bases, 5 bases remained unmatched. Germline V gene lookup returns CDR1 SGHNT and CDR2 YYREEE (reference sequence). The CDR3 spells CASSWGLAGELDTQYF. CDR3 DNA sequence: TGTGCCAGCAGCTGGGGACTAGCGGGAGAATTAGATACGCAGTATTTT.

This clone was picked up one time. The CDR3: CASSKNRQAPYEQYF. The DNA for the CDR3 is TGTGCCAGTAGTAAAAACCGACAGGCTCCCTACGAGCAGTACTTC. The chain carries TRBV19 and TRBJ2-7; D might be TRBD1 (6 bases). V dropped 4 bases and J dropped 2 bases, with 15 bases sitting between them. This CDR3 is built from 15 residues. Looked up from germline, CDR1 is LNHDA and CDR2 is SQIVND (reference sequence).

This clone has only a few counts. V and J are TRBV30 and TRBJ2-7; 9 nucleotides line up with TRBD2. CDR1 and CDR2 (germline): GTSNPN, SVGIG (reference sequence). The V segment lost 2 bases and the J segment 10 bases; nucleotides outside the gene matches: 6. The CDR3 has 12 amino acids. CDR3: CAWSIAGVVQYF. CDR3 nucleotides: TGTGCCTGGAGTATAGCGGGAGTTGTTCAGTACTTC. The full variable domain, rest sourced from reference TRBV30 and TRBJ2-7, is SQTIHQWPATLVQPVGSPLSLECTVEGTSNPNLYWYRQAAGRGLQLLFYSVGIGQISSEVPQNLSASRPQDRQFILSSKKLLLSDSGFYLCAWSIAGVVQYFGPGTRLTVT.

This clone was found once. This rearrangement joins TRBV25-1 to TRBJ2-5; a weak D match, TRBD1 (6 bases). The last part of the DNA fits TRBJ2-7 better; the J call may be wrong. Germline V gene data show CDR1 as MGHDK and CDR2 as SYGVNS. The CDR3 sequence is 15 residues long. The CDR3 DNA reads as TGTGCCAGCAGTGAATATGGGACACCCTCCTACGAGCAGTACTTC. Translation gives CASSEYGTPSYEQYF.

This chain connects TRBV9 to TRBJ2-1; 10 nucleotides agree with TRBD2. This CDR3 spans 15 amino acids. V shed 0 bases, J shed 11 bases, and the junction held 8 bases outside the gene matches. CDR1 and CDR2 (germline): SGDLS, YYNGEE. The CDR3: CASSVEGSGGRQQFF. The CDR3 bases are TGTGCCAGCAGCGTAGAGGGTAGCGGGGGGCGTCAGCAGTTCTTC.

The chain carries TRBV7-8 and TRBJ2-7; 11 bases are a match to TRBD2. V dropped 5 bases and J dropped 4; count of bases not matched to a gene: 4. CDR1 is SGHVS, CDR2 FQNEAQ, per germline. The CDR3 loop spans 14 amino acids. The CDR3 coding sequence is TGTGCCAGCAGCACCACTAGCGGGAGTTACGAGCAGTACTTC. It specifies CASSTTSGSYEQYF. Variable domain in full (rest from reference TRBV7-8 and TRBJ2-7): GAGVSQSPRYKVAKRGQDVALRCDPISGHVSLFWYQQALGQGPEFLTYFQNEAQLDKSGLPSDRFFAERPEGSVSTLKIQRTQQEDSAVYLCASSTTSGSYEQYFGPGTRLTVT.

This sequence joins TRBV27 and TRBJ2-1; TRBD1 is a possible D gene (5 bases). Germline CDR1 is MNHEY and CDR2 is SMNVEV (reference sequence). V was pared by 2 bases and J by 5 bases, with 13 bases between. The CDR3 totals 15 residues. This CDR3 is CASSLIGAWDNEQFF. CDR3 nucleotide sequence: TGTGCCAGCAGTTTAATAGGGGCTTGGGACAATGAGCAGTTCTTC.

The genes are TRBV10-3 and TRBJ2-3, with D perhaps matching TRBD1 (6 bases). The V gene's germline CDR1 is ENHRY and CDR2 SYGVKD. The length of the CDR3 is 14 residues. Between the trimmed V and J ends, which lost 6 bases and 2 bases, there was a span of 12 bases. In DNA, the CDR3 is TGTGCCATCAGACGGGACAAGGTCACAGATACGCAGTATTTT. It specifies CAIRRDKVTDTQYF.

The chain carries TRBV10-3 and TRBJ2-7, with TRBD1 as a possible D gene (6 bases). Germline lookup yields CDR1 ENHRY and CDR2 SYGVKD. V was pared by 8 bases and J by 0 bases, with 8 bases between. This CDR3 has 12 amino acids. For the CDR3, the DNA is TGTGCCATCCGACAGGACTCCTACGAGCAGTACTTC. It specifies CAIRQDSYEQYF.

The gene calls are TRBV19 and TRBJ1-1; 8 nucleotides match TRBD1. The CDR3 extends over 14 amino acids. V gave up 8 bases and J gave up 5 bases; unmatched junction bases: 10. The germline gives CDR1 LNHDA, CDR2 SQIVND (reference sequence). CDR3 in DNA: TGTGCCAGTGGTTTACAGGGGGTTAGTACTGAAGCTTTCTTT. As protein: CASGLQGVSTEAFF. Drawing the rest from reference TRBV19 and TRBJ1-1, the complete variable domain is DGGITQSPKYLFRKEGQNVTLSCEQNLNHDAMYWYRQDPGQGLRLIYYSQIVNDFQKGDIAEGYSVSREKKESFPLTVTSAQKNPTAFYLCASGLQGVSTEAFFGQGTRLTVV.

The chain carries TRBV5-1 and TRBJ2-7, with 11 bases lining up with TRBD2. The CDR3 is 14 residues long. The J segment lost 6 bases and the V segment lost 2 bases, leaving 4 bases of the junction unmatched. From germline, CDR1 is SGHRS and CDR2 YFSETQ. The CDR3 spells CASSFTSGSFEQYF. DNA for the CDR3: TGCGCCAGCAGCTTTACTAGCGGGAGCTTCGAGCAGTACTTC.

The chain combines TRBV27 with TRBJ1-5; D is perhaps TRBD1 (5 bases). CDR1 is MNHEY, CDR2 SMNVEV, per germline (reference sequence). This CDR3 is built from 13 residues. Trimming pared 4 bases from V and 3 bases from J, leaving 7 bases between. This CDR3 reads CASSWGVNQPQHF. The DNA for the CDR3 is TGTGCCAGCAGTTGGGGCGTCAATCAGCCCCAGCATTTT.

Only one count was recorded for this clone. The CDR3 coding sequence is TGTGCCAGCAGCTTAGGACTAGCGGGAAGAGAGGGTCAAAAACACATTCAGTACTTC. Protein product: CASSLGLAGREGQKHIQYF. The chain uses TRBV7-9 and TRBJ2-4, with 11 bases fitting TRBD2. Germline lookup yields CDR1 SEHNR and CDR2 FQNEAQ (reference sequence). Trimming removed 1 base from V and 8 bases from J; junction bases left unmatched: 16. The CDR3 extends over 19 amino acids.

The chain uses TRBV19 and TRBJ1-1; 8 bases are shared with TRBD1. The CDR3 is 15 amino acids. Germline lookup yields CDR1 LNHDA and CDR2 SQIVND (reference sequence). After removal of 5 bases from V and 2 bases from J, the junction contained 7 bases not matched to a gene. The CDR3 DNA reads as TGTGCCAGTAGTCTGGGGACAGGAATAAACACTGAAGCTTTCTTT. This encodes CASSLGTGINTEAFF.

The chain joins TRBV30 to TRBJ1-2, with D possibly TRBD1 on 5 matching bases. Trimming removed 3 bases at V and 0 bases at J, with 11 bases between. CDR1 is GTSNPN and CDR2 is SVGIG in the germline V gene (reference sequence). CDR3 length: 14 residues. CDR3 residues: CAWSRQGANYGYTF. The CDR3, as DNA: TGTGCCTGGAGCCGACAAGGGGCTAACTATGGCTACACCTTC.

V usage is TRBV19 and J usage is TRBJ2-1; TRBD2 matches at 7 bases. V shed 3 bases and J 4 bases; nucleotides not matched to a gene: 9. Germline values: CDR1 LNHDA, CDR2 SQIVND (reference sequence). This CDR3 is built from 16 residues. The CDR3: CASSMLGGSAYNEQFF. Here the CDR3 DNA reads TGTGCCAGTAGTATGTTGGGCGGGAGTGCGTACAATGAGCAGTTCTTC. Based on the CDR3 plus reference TRBV19 and TRBJ2-1, the full variable domain is DGGITQSPKYLFRKEGQNVTLSCEQNLNHDAMYWYRQDPGQGLRLIYYSQIVNDFQKGDIAEGYSVSREKKESFPLTVTSAQKNPTAFYLCASSMLGGSAYNEQFFGPGTRLTVL.

V and J are TRBV10-1 and TRBJ2-1; TRBD1 might be the D (6 bases). Germline CDR1 WNHNN, CDR2 SYGVQD (reference sequence). The germline V and J ends were trimmed by 5 bases and 13 bases, with 24 bases remaining between them. The CDR3 totals 15 residues. The CDR3 DNA reads TGCGCCAGCAGTCCACGCCAAAATCTCGGGACACAACAGTTCTTC. Translated, it gives CASSPRQNLGTQQFF.

There are a few counts of this clone. The chain couples TRBV7-3 to TRBJ2-3; 7 bases align to TRBD2. Germline values: CDR1 SGHTA, CDR2 FQGTGA. This CDR3 contains 17 residues. The V segment lost 5 bases and the J segment 0 bases; nucleotides outside the gene matches: 11. Here the CDR3 reads CASSKTASGPSTDTQYF. The CDR3 DNA sequence: TGTGCCAGCAGCAAAACTGCTAGCGGACCCAGCACAGATACGCAGTATTTT.

This clone has more than one count but fewer than ten. This rearrangement joins TRBV10-2 to TRBJ2-7; 7 positions agree with TRBD2. Per germline, CDR1 WSHSY and CDR2 SAAADI. V lost 2 bases to trimming and J lost 6 bases; unmatched junction nucleotides: 7. The CDR3 spans 14 residues. Written as DNA, the CDR3 is TGCGCCAGCAGTGAGCAACGGGAGGTGGGCGAGCAGTACTTC. As protein: CASSEQREVGEQYF.

The chain couples TRBV5-1 to TRBJ2-3, with 9 bases identical to TRBD1. The J segment lost 4 bases and the V segment lost 0 bases, leaving 0 bases of the junction unmatched. Per germline, CDR1 SGHRS and CDR2 YFSETQ. The CDR3 spans 14 residues. CDR3 amino acids: CASSLGQGADTQYF. The CDR3 DNA is TGCGCCAGCAGCTTGGGACAGGGGGCAGATACGCAGTATTTT.

The J gene is TRBJ2-1, the V gene TRBV15; maybe TRBD1 (7 bases). Germline assignment: CDR1 LNHNV and CDR2 YYDKDF (reference sequence). Trimming stripped 6 bases from V and 8 bases from J, with 14 bases between. The CDR3 has 13 residues. CDR3 coding DNA: TGTGCCACCAGGCAGGGGGGTAACGATGAGCAGTTCTTC. Protein sequence: CATRQGGNDEQFF.

The chain employs TRBV10-2 and TRBJ2-2, with 7 bases aligning to TRBD2. Germline assignment: CDR1 WSHSY and CDR2 SAAADI. The trim removed 3 bases at V and 5 bases at J, leaving 9 bases unmatched. CDR3 length equals 16 residues. The CDR3 DNA sequence: TGCGCCAGCAGTGACCCGAGCGGGAAGGGAACCGGGGAGCTGTTTTTT. The encoded protein is CASSDPSGKGTGELFF.

This chain joins TRBV27 and TRBJ2-5, with D tentatively TRBD1 (5 bases). Germline values: CDR1 MNHEY, CDR2 SMNVEV (reference sequence). The CDR3 sequence is 13 residues long. Trimming removed 4 bases at V and 4 bases at J, with 10 bases between. CDR3 nucleotides: TGTGCCAGCAGTTACCAGGGCGCAGAGACCCAGTACTTC. Translation: CASSYQGAETQYF.